These 20 T cell receptor delta chains originate from one sample sequenced in a study of gamma-delta T cells after stem cell transplantation. TCRdb reanalysed the RT-PCR reads via CATT. The sample lists about 570 delta-chain clones, about 9.1% occurring once. The sample taken for sequencing was gamma-delta T cells. The receptors derive from a human donor. It is not recorded whose cells these are; they may come from a transplant donor.

Note on this clone: A read error likely explains why the TCRdb protein, taken from a much larger clone, differs from this DNA's translation at residue 6; the protein shown is translated from the DNA. CDR3 amino acids: CACDTAPSRGIRAPTWDTRQMFF. The DNA for the CDR3 is TGTGCCTGTGACACCGCCCCTTCACGGGGGATACGGGCACCGACCTGGGACACCCGACAGATGTTTTTC. The chain is built from TRDV2 and TRDJ3; 10 bases are shared with TRDD3. Trimming cost V 0 bases and J 2 bases; bases outside gene matches: 18. The CDR3 sequence is 23 residues long. Germline CDR1 is GEAIGNYY and CDR2 is EKD.

In its sample, this clone ranks as large. Other DNA sequences in the same sample also yield this CDR3. The rearrangement uses TRDV2 and TRDJ1; D is perhaps TRDD3 (5 bases). In germline, CDR1 is GEAIGNYY, CDR2 EKD. The CDR3 has 14 residues. Trimming removed 3 bases from V and 1 base from J, with 11 bases in between. CDR3 amino acids: CACDPVLATDKLIF. Written as DNA, the CDR3 is TGTGCCTGTGACCCCGTACTGGCCACCGATAAACTCATCTTT.

This clone has more than one count but fewer than ten. TCRdb's listed protein matches a much larger clone and diverges from this DNA's translation at residue 10, likely through a read error; the protein shown comes from the DNA. The J gene is TRDJ2, the V gene TRDV1; TRDD3 aligns across 8 bases. The length of the CDR3 is 14 residues. Germline V lookup: CDR1 TSWWSYY, CDR2 QGS. V lost 6 bases, J lost 10 bases, and 10 bases stayed unmatched. DNA for the CDR3: TGTGCTCTTGGCCGGGGGATAGGAGTAGAACAACTCTTCTTT. Encoded protein: CALGRGIGVEQLFF.

The table lists this clone with a few counts. V usage is TRDV2 and J usage is TRDJ1, with 10 nucleotides matching TRDD3. This CDR3 region has 20 residues. The V segment lost 1 base and the J segment 3 bases; nucleotides outside the gene matches: 19. Germline assignment: CDR1 GEAIGNYY and CDR2 EKD. CDR3 nucleotides: TGTGCCTGTGACACGGTACCTACTGGGGGATGCGCGACCGATTCCGATAAACTCATCTTT. Protein sequence: CACDTVPTGGCATDSDKLIF.

Remarks on this clone: With a far larger clone one base away, a read error is the likely cause. The gene calls are TRDV1 and TRDJ1, with TRDD3 matching 8 bases. CDR1 is TSWWSYY and CDR2 is QGS in the germline V gene. CDR3 size: 19 residues. Trimming removed 6 bases from V and 6 bases from J; junction bases left unmatched: 24. The CDR3 is CALGIWGFIAWGKGHKLIF. In nucleotides, the CDR3 is TGTGCTCTTGGAATTTGGGGGTTCATTGCCTGGGGGAAGGGCCATAAACTCATCTTT.

In regard to this clone: The mismatch at residue 7 between this DNA's translation and the TCRdb protein of a much larger clone likely reflects a read error; the protein shown is translated from the DNA. J is TRDJ1 and V is TRDV2, with 8 nucleotides matching TRDD3. Germline V CDR1 and CDR2: GEAIGNYY, EKD. The CDR3 runs 23 residues. Trimming cost V 3 bases and J 0 bases; bases outside gene matches: 29. The CDR3 protein is CACDLLRGDNTPNTGHYTDKLIF. CDR3 nucleotide sequence: TGTGCCTGTGACTTGTTACGGGGGGATAATACCCCGAATACCGGGCATTACACCGATAAACTCATCTTT.

Only a few counts were recorded for this clone. At one end the junction does not follow the germline gene, possibly because of a read error. V usage is TRDV1 and J usage is TRDJ1; 9 nucleotides align to TRDD3. Because TCRdb records no J gene, it was assigned here through a match of the DNA to germline. Germline lookup yields CDR1 TSWWSYY and CDR2 QGS. The CDR3 length is 22 residues. The CDR3 bases are TGTGCTATTGGGGAATCCTACCGTTACTGGGGGACCGACTTTAAGGGAACCGATAAACTCATCTTT. This translates into CAIGESYRYWGTDFKGTDKLIF.

Worth noting for this clone: This may arise from a read error, as a much more abundant clone is one base away. The rearrangement links TRDV2 to TRDJ1; 8 nucleotides line up with TRDD3. From germline, CDR1 is GEAIGNYY and CDR2 EKD. V lost 1 base to trimming and J lost 0 bases; unmatched junction nucleotides: 15. This CDR3 has 19 residues. The CDR3 nucleotides are TGTGCCTGTGACACTCTACAACTACTGGGGGGCCCGTACACCGATAAACTCATCTTT. Amino acid sequence: CACDTLQLLGGPYTDKLIF.

This clone has more than one count but fewer than ten. The TCRdb protein, from a much larger clone, departs from this DNA's translation at residue 6, likely by read error; the protein shown derives from the DNA. The gene calls are TRDV2 and TRDJ1; 10 bases line up with TRDD3. Because TCRdb records no J gene, it was assigned here through a match of the DNA to germline. The V and J ends lost 3 bases and 2 bases, in that order; junction bases with no gene match: 8. This CDR3 contains 16 residues. Germline-derived CDR1 and CDR2 are GEAIGNYY and EKD. The CDR3 bases are TGTGCCTGTGACTTACGGGGGGATACGGAGACCGATAAACTCATCTTT. This codes for CACDLRGDTETDKLIF.

No V gene call was produced; the J gene was TRDJ1; the table's TRDD3 call for D was not verified on the DNA. The CDR3 is made up of 20 amino acids. The CDR3 sequence is CACDTLHLLVYSIVTDKLIF. The CDR3 DNA reads TGTGCCTGTGACACCCTTCATCTCCTGGTGTATAGTATTGTCACCGATAAACTCATCTTT.

By sample share, this clone is large (0.1 to 1%). Other nucleotide sequences from this sample produce the same CDR3. The V call is TRDV2, the J call TRDJ1; 8 bases map to TRDD3. The CDR3 totals 19 residues. Germline assignment: CDR1 GEAIGNYY and CDR2 EKD. V lost 1 base to trimming and J lost 0 bases; unmatched junction nucleotides: 15. CDR3 region: CACDTLQLLGGSYTDKLIF. CDR3 nucleotides: TGTGCCTGTGACACTCTACAACTACTGGGGGGCTCGTACACCGATAAACTCATCTTT.

Relative to its sample, this clone is medium-sized. The CDR3 bases are TGTGCCTGTGACACCCTCGGGGATGCTAACACCGATAAACTCATCTTT. It encodes CACDTLGDANTDKLIF. This chain links TRDV2 with TRDJ1, with D perhaps matching TRDD3 (6 bases). Germline loops: CDR1 GEAIGNYY, CDR2 EKD. The germline V and J ends were trimmed by 0 bases and 0 bases, with 13 bases remaining between them. The CDR3 has 16 residues.

As for this clone: It differs at one base from a far larger clone, so likely a read error. Other DNA sequences in this sample translate to the same CDR3. The gene calls are TRDV1 and TRDJ1, with 12 bases fitting TRDD3. The CDR3 has 15 residues. The germline V gene encodes CDR1 TSWWSYY and CDR2 QGS. In DNA form, the CDR3 reads TGTGCTCTCGGGGGGACTGGGGGATACCCCGATAAACTCATCTTT. Translation: CALGGTGGYPDKLIF.

Concerning this clone: TCRdb has a much larger clone's protein, which differs at residue 6 from the translation of this DNA, likely because of a read error; what is shown is the protein translated from the DNA. The chain links TRDV1 to TRDJ1, with TRDD3 matching 11 bases. V shed 4 bases, J shed 3 bases, and the junction held 4 bases outside the gene matches. CDR1 and CDR2 (germline): TSWWSYY, QGS. This CDR3 has 15 residues. CDR3 in amino acids: CALGGAGGYPDKLIF. The CDR3 coding sequence is TGTGCTCTTGGGGGGGCTGGGGGATACCCCGATAAACTCATCTTT.

Details on this clone: A read error is likely here: a far larger clone is one base away. Other DNA sequences in this specimen translate into the identical CDR3. This sequence joins TRDV2 and TRDJ1; no reliable D call. CDR3 length: 15 residues. Germline V gene data show CDR1 as GEAIGNYY and CDR2 as EKD. The CDR3 protein is CACDSLVGSTDKLIF. The CDR3 DNA reads as TGCGCCTGTGACTCCCTAGTAGGGAGTACCGATAAACTCATCTTT.

This clone was counted only a few times. It is likely a read error: a sequence one base away is far more abundant. The identical CDR3 is also encoded by other nucleotide sequences in the sample. The V and J genes are TRDV2 and TRDJ1; 13 positions agree with TRDD3. The CDR3 has 18 residues. CDR1 is GEAIGNYY, CDR2 EKD, per germline. With V trimmed by 4 bases and J by 5 bases, 15 bases remained unmatched. The CDR3 spells CACDSLQTGGYAPDKLIF. For the CDR3, the DNA is TGTGCCTGTGATAGCCTTCAAACTGGGGGATACGCTCCTGATAAACTCATCTTT.

By share, this clone ranks as medium-sized. A far larger clone is a single base away, which makes a read error likely. The CDR3 DNA is TGTGCCTGTGAGACTATGACCAATACAGGGATCAGCACCGATAAACTCATCTTT. Residues: CACETMTNTGISTDKLIF. The chain couples TRDV2 to TRDJ1; the D gene is possibly TRDD3 (5 bases). The J gene, not given by TCRdb, was assigned here from a germline match of the nucleotide sequence. The CDR3 is 18 amino acids. Germline V gives CDR1 GEAIGNYY, CDR2 EKD. With 4 bases removed from V and 1 base from J, the gap between germline ends came to 24 bases.

The chain couples TRDV2 to TRDJ1; D might be TRDD2 or TRDD3, each matching 6 bases. No J gene was available from TCRdb, and it was assigned here by a germline match of the DNA. Germline CDR1 reads GEAIGNYY; CDR2 reads EKD. CDR3 size: 20 residues. Trimming removed 2 bases from V and 1 base from J, with 28 bases in between. Here the CDR3 DNA reads TGTGCCTGTGACAACAGTCCTACGGGGAGCCGGGGGGAGGGCACCGATAAACTCATCTTT. It encodes CACDNSPTGSRGEGTDKLIF.

This clone was seen a handful of times. The protein given in TCRdb and the translation of the DNA differ at residue 5, and the sequence presented here derives from the DNA. The chain recombines TRDV3 with TRDJ1; D gene unclear. The CDR3 runs to 14 residues. Looked up from germline, CDR1 is TVYSNPD and CDR2 is GDNSRS (reference sequence). V dropped 1 base and J dropped 0 bases, with 12 bases sitting between them. CDR3: CAFTPYPYTDKLIF. CDR3 coding DNA: TGTGCCTTTACCCCCTATCCGTACACCGATAAACTCATCTTT. Full variable domain (outside the CDR3, taken from reference TRDV3 and TRDJ1): CDKVTQSSPDQTVASGSEVVLLCTYDTVYSNPDLFWYRIRPDYSFQFVFYGDNSRSEGADFTQGRFSVKHILTQKAFHLVISPVRTEDSATYYCAFTPYPYTDKLIFGKGTRVTVEP.

This clone counts as medium-sized. This chain links TRDV2 with TRDJ2; TRDD3 matches 7 bases. V shed 0 bases and J 0 bases; nucleotides not matched to a gene: 18. In germline, CDR1 is GEAIGNYY, CDR2 EKD. The CDR3 runs to 21 residues. CDR3 protein: CACDTVPTLGGDQALTAQLFF. For the CDR3, the DNA is TGTGCCTGTGACACCGTACCCACTTTAGGGGGGGATCAAGCTTTGACAGCACAACTCTTCTTT.